The present TCR beta chain was sequenced within a study of blood T cell repertoires in COVID-19. Looking at the study overall: Samples came from the United States, Italy and Spain, spanning acute and convalescent COVID-19.

Here immunoSEQ multiplex PCR was the method, and the copy in TCRdb shows in-frame clones only, minus some. Here the sample spans roughly 40,000 clones, 80% to 90% being singletons. What was sequenced was peripheral blood. The source of this sequence is a human donor in a cohort sampled during active COVID-19.

CDR3 sequence: CASSRGEGIYGYTF. In DNA, the CDR3 is TGTGCCAGCAGTCGGGGGGAGGGGATCTATGGCTACACCTTC. The chain couples TRBV3-1 (or the pseudogene TRBV3-2) to TRBJ1-2; D is perhaps TRBD1 (5 bases). Between the trimmed V and J ends, which lost 6 bases and 4 bases, there was a span of 15 bases. This CDR3 has 14 residues. Germline V gene lookup returns CDR1 LGHDT and CDR2 YNNKEL (reference sequence).